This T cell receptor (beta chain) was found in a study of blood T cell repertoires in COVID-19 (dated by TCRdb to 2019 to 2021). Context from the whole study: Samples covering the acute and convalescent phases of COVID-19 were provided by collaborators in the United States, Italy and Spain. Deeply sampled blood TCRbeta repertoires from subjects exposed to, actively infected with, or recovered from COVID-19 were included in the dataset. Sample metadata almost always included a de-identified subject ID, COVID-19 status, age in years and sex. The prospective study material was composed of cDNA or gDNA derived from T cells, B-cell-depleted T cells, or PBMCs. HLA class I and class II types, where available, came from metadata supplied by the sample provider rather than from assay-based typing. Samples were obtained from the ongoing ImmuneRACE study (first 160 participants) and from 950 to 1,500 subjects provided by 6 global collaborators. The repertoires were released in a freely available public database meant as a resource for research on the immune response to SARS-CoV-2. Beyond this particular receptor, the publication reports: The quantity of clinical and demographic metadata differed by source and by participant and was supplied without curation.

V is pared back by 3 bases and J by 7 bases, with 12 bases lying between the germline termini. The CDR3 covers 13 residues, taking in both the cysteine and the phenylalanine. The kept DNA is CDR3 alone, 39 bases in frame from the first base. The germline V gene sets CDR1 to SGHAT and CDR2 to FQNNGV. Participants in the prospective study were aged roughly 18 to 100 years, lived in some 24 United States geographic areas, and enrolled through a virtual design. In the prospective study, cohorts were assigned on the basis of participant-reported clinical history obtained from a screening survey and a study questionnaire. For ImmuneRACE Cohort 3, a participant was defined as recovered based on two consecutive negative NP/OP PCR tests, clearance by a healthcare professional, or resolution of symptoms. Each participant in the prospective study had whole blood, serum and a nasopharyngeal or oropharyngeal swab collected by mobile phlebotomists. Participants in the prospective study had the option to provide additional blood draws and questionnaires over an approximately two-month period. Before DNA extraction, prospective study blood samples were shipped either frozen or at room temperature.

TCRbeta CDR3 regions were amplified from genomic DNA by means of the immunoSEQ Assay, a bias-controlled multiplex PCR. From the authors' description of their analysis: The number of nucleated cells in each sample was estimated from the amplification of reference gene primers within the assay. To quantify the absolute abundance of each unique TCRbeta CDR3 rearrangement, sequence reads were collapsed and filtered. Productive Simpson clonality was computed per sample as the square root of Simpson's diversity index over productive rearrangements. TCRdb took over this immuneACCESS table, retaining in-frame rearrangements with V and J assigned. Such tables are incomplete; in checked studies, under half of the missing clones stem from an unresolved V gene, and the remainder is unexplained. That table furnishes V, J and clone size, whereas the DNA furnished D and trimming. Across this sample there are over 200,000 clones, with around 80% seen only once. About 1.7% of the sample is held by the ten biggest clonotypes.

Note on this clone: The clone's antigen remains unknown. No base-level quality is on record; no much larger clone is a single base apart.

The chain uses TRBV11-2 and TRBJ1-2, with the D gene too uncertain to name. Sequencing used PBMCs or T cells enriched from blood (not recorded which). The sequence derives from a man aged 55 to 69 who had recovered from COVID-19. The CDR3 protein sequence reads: CASSFQTGIGYTF. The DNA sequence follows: TGTGCCAGCAGCTTCCAGACTGGAATTGGCTACACCTTC.